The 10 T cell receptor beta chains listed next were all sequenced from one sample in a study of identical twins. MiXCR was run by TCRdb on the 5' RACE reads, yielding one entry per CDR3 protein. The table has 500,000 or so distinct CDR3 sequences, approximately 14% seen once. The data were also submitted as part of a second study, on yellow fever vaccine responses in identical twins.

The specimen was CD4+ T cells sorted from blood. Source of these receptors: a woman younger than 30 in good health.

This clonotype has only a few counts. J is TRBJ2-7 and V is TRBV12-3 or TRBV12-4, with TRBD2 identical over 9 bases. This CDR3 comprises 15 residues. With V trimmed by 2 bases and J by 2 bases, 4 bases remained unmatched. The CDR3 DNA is TGTGCCAGCAGTTTAAGACTAGCGGATACCTACGAGCAGTACTTC. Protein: CASSLRLADTYEQYF.

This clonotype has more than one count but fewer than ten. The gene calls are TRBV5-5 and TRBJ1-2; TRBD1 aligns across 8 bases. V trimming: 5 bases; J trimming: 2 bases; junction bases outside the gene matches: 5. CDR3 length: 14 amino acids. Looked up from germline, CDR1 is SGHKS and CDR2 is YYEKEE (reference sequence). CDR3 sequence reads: CASRPTGVNYGYTF. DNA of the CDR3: TGTGCCAGCAGGCCGACAGGGGTAAACTATGGCTACACCTTC.

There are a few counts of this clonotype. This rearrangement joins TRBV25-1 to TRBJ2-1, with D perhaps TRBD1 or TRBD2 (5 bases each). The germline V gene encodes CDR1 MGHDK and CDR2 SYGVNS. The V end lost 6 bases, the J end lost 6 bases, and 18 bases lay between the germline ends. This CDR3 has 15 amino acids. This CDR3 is CASSGAAGLSNEQFF. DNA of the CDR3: TGTGCCAGCAGCGGGGCGGCAGGGCTGAGCAATGAGCAGTTCTTC.

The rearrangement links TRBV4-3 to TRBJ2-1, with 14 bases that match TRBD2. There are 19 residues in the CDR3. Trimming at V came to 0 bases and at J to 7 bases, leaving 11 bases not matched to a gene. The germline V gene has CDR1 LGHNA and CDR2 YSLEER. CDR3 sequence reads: CASSQDMPGGTSGRNEQFF. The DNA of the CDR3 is TGCGCCAGCAGCCAAGATATGCCAGGAGGGACTAGCGGGAGAAATGAGCAGTTCTTC.

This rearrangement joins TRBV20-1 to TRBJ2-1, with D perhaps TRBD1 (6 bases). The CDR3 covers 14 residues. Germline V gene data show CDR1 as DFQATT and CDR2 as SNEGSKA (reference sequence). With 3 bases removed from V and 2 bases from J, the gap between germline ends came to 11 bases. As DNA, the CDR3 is TGCAGTGCTAGGCCGGGACACCCCTACAATGAGCAGTTCTTC. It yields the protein CSARPGHPYNEQFF.

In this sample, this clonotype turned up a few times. CDR3 protein: CASSSRGSEAFF. In DNA, the CDR3 is TGTGCCAGCTCATCAAGGGGTTCCGAAGCTTTCTTT. The chain combines TRBV18 with TRBJ1-1, with D perhaps TRBD1 (5 bases). The CDR3 length is 12 residues. Germline CDR1 KGHSH, CDR2 LQKENI. Trimming left V 5 bases short and J 8 bases short, with 12 bases between.

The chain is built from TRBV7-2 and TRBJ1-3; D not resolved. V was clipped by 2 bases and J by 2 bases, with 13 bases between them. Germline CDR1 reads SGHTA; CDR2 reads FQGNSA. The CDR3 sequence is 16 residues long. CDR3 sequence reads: CASSLSDGSTGNTIYF. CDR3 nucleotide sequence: TGTGCCAGCAGCTTAAGCGACGGGAGTACTGGAAACACCATATATTTT.

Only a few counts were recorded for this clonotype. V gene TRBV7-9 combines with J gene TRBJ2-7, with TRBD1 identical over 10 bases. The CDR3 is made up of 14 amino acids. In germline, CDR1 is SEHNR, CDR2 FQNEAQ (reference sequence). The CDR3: CAEGTGELSSEQYF. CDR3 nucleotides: TGTGCAGAGGGGACAGGGGAGTTATCCAGCGAGCAGTACTTC.

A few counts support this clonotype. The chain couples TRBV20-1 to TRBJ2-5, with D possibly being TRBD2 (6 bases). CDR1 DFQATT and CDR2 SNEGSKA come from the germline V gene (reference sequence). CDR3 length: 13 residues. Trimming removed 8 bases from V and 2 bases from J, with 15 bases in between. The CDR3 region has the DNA TGCAGTTCCCGCGGGGCGGTTCAAGAGACCCAGTACTTC. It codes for CSSRGAVQETQYF.

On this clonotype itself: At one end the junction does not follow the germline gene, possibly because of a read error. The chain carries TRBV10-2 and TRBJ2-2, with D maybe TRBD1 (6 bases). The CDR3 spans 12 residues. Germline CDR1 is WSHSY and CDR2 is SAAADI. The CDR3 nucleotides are TGCTCCAGCAGGACAGTTACCGGGGAGCTGTTTTTT. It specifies CSSRTVTGELFF.